This entry concerns a single T cell receptor beta chain. Antigen specificity is unknown. Within the sample, other DNA sequences also encode this same CDR3. Libraries were prepared by immunoSEQ multiplex PCR; TCRdb keeps only in-frame clonotypes and omits some of them. The data show about 1,900,000 clones, roughly 94% seen once. These data originate in a study of shared clonotypes between healthy human individuals. Study overall: CD4 naive and CD4 memory each took three plates per donor, while CD8 naive took two and CD8 memory one. General study findings and limits: Compared with clonotypes that all four donors shared, non-shared clonotypes had lower generation probabilities. Between several donors, naive CD4 clonotypes were shared at a level of about 5%. What naive subsets generally showed was a larger estimated richness than memory subsets showed.

Selected positively for CCR7 and CD45RO-negative, naive CD8 cells excluded terminally differentiated effector memory CD45RA+ cells. This clonotype was sampled from a man between 18 and 29 years old in good health. Sequencing used naive CD8+ T cells sorted from blood.

This CDR3 is CASSQEGVANQPQHF. DNA of the CDR3: TGCGCCAGCAGCCAAGAGGGAGTAGCCAATCAGCCCCAGCATTTT. V gene TRBV4-1 combines with J gene TRBJ1-5; D gene unclear. The CDR3 has 15 residues. Trimming stripped 0 bases from V and 3 bases from J, with 9 bases between. The germline gives CDR1 MGHRA, CDR2 YSYEKL.